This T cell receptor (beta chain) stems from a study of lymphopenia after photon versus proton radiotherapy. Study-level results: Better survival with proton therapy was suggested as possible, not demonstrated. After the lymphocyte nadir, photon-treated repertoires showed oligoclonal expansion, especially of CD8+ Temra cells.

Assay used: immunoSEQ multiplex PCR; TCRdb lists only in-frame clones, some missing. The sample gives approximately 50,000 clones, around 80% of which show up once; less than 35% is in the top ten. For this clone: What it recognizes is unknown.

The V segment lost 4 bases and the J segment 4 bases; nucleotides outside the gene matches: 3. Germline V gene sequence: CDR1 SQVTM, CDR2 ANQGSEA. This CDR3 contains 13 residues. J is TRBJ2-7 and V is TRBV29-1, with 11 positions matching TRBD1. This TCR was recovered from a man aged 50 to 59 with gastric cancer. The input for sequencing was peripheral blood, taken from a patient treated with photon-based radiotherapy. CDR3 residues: CSVGTGGTYEQYF. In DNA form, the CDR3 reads TGCAGCGTTGGGACAGGGGGCACTTACGAGCAGTACTTC.